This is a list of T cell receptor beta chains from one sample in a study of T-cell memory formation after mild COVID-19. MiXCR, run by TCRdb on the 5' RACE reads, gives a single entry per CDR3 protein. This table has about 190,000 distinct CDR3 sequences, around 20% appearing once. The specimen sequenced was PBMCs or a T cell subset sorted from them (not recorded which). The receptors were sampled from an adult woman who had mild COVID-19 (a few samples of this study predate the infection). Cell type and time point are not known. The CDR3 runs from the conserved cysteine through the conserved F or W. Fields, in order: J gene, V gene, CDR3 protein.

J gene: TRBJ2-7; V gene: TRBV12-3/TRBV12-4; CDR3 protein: CASSLFLAGDYEQYF
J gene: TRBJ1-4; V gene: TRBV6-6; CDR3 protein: CASSYSEKLFF
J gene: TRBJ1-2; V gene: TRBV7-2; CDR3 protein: CASSLDGRRYGYTF
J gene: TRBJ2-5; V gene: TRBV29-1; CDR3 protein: CSVPRGLAETQYF
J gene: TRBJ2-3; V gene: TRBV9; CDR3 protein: CASSLQQGAPDTQYF
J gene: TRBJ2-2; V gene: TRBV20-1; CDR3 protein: CSASDRGWSGSGELFF
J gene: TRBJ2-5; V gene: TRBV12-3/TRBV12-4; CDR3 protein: CASSLTSGSGQETQYF
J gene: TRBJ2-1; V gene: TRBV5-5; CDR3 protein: CASSFYSGRGNEQFF
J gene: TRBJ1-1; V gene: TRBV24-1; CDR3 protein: CATSVVGRTEAFF
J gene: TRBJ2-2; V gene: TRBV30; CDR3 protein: CAWGRALTGELFF
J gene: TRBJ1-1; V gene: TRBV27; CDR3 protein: CASSLQGRGKNTEAFF
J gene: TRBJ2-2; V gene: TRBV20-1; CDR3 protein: CSARRNTGELFF
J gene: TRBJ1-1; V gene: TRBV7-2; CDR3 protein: CASSATQGGAEAFF
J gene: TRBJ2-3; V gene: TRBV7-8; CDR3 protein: CASSGLANSWRTDTQYF
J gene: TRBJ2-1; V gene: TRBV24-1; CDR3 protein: CATSAGTWNNEQFF
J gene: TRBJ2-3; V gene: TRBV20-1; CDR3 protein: CSAQGPDTDTQYF
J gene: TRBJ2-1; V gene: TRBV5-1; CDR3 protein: CASSLSLAEYNEQFF
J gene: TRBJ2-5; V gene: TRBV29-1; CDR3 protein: CSVAASGEKETQYF
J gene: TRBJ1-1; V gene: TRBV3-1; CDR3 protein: CASSLDRGRDAFF
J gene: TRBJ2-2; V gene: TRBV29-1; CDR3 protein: CSVVTGVASGELFF
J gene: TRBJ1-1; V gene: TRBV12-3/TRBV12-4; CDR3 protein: CASSSRTGNTEAFF
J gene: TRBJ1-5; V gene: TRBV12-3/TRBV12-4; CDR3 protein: CASRYSNQPQHF
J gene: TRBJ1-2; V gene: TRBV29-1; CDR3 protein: CSAWGSVGYTF
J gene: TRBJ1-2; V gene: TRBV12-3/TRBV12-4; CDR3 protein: CASSFGQGSNYGYTF
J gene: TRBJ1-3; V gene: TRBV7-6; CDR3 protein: CASSLEQGVTGNTIYF
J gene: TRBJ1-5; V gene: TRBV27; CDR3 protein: CASSPGQRNQPQHF
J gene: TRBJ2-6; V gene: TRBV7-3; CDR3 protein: CASSPRLSGANVLTF
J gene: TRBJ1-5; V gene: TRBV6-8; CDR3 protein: CASSPAAGQPQHF
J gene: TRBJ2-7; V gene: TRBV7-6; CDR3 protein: CASSPGSLYEQYF
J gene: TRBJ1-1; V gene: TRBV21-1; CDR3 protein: CASSKEQGNRTEAFF
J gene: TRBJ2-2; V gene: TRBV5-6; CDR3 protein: CASRLLAGGLTGELFF
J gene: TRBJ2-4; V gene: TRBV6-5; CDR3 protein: CASASDRGTPKNIQYF
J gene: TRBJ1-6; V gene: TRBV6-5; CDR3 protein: CASRSTGTDYSPLHF
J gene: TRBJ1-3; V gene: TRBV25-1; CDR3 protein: CASGVRNTIYF
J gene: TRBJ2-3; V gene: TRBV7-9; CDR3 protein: CASSVFAGGKFTDTQYF
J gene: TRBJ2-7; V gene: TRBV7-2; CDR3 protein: CASSRLGTPWSSYEQYF
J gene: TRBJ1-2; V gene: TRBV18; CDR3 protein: CASSPLKGRRDGYTF
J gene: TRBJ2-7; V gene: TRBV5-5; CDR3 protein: CASNYDVGYEQYF
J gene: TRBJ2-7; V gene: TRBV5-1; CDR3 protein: CASSLGPVRLDEQYF
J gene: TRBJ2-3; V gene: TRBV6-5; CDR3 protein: CASSFGTSGRSTDTQYF
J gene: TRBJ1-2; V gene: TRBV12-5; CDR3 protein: CASGLLPRTRRANYGYTF
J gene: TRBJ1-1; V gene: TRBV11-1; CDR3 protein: CASSLSDYTGTEAFF
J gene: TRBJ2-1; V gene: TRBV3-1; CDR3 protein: CASSGGAHNEQFF
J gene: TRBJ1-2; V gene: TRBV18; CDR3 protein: CASSQGQGTSNYGYTF
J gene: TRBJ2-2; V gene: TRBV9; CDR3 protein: CASSPRPVRREAGELFF
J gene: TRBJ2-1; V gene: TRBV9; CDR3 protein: CASSVGLSYNEQFF
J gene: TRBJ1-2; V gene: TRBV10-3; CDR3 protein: CAITGGQNKNYGYTF
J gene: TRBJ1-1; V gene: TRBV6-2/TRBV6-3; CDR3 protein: CASRGTGEAEAFF
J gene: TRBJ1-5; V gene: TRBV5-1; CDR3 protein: CASSLGDRNQPQHF
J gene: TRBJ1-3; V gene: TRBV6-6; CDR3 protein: CASSPIGTGNTIYF
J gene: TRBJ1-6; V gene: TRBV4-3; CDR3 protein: CASSQDRGVGPPLHF
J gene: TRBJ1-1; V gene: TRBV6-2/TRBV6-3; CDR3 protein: CASSHPRDTPSQAFF
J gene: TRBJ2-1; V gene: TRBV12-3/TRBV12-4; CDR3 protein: CASSWGASYNEQFF
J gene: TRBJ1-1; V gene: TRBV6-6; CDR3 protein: CASVSTGQGVNTEAFF
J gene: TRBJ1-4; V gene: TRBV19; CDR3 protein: CASSTDKRRATNEKLFF
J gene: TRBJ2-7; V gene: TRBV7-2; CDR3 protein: CASSLSPGAGAYEQYF
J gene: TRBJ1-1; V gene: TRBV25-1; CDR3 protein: CASSPIRKSDTEAFF
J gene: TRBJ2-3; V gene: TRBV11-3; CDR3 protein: CASSLDGTGTDTQYF
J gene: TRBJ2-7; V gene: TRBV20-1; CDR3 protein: CSARGNPTDYEQYF
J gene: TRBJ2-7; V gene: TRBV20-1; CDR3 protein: CSAAKGGGALPFYEQYF